This entry concerns a single T cell receptor beta chain. The data belong to a study of T cells expressing NK-cell markers. Researchers built TCR beta cDNA using 5'RACE template switching with UMIs. From its re-call of the 5' RACE reads, TCRdb lists each CDR3 protein once, without DNA. The specimen's table records 200,000 to 300,000 distinct CDR3 sequences. The clonotype was recovered from a woman between 18 and 70 years old in good health. Sequencing was performed on blood T cells: a sorted CD56 or NKG2C T cell subset, CD4+ or CD8+ T cells, or bulk PBMC T cells (not recorded which).

CDR3 in amino acids: CASSSPTGLYEQYF. The chain joins TRBV12-3 or TRBV12-4 to TRBJ2-7; checking the TCRdb D call of TRBD2 is not possible without DNA. The CDR3 is 14 residues long.